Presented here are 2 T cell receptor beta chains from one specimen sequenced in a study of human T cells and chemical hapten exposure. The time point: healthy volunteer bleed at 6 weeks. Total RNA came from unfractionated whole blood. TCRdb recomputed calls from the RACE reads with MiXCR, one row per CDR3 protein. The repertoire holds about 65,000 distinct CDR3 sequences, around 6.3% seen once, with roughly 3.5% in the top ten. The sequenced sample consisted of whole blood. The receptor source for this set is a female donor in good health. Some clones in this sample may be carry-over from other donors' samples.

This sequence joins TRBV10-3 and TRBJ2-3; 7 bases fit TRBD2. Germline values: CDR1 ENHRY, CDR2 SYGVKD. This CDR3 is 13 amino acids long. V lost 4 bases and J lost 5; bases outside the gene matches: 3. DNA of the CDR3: TGTGCCATCAGTGGGGAGGGCGTAGATACGCAGTATTTT. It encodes CAISGEGVDTQYF.

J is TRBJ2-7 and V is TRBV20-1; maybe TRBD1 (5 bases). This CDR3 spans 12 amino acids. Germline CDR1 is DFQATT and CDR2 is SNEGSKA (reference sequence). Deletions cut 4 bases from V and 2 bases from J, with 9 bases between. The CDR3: CSAKDTPYEQYF. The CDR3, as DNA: TGCAGTGCTAAGGACACACCCTACGAGCAGTACTTC.